The 27 T cell receptor beta chains in this list originate from one sample, sequenced in a study of shared clonotypes between healthy human individuals (TCRdb year 2020). The method was the immunoSEQ multiplex PCR assay. TCRdb provides this immuneACCESS table in a form limited to in-frame rearrangements. Some clones are lacking; in checked studies, under half of them reflect an unresolved V gene, and why the rest are absent is not known. The sample data list a few hundred thousand clones, and roughly 70% of these were observed just once. 10% of the sample belongs to the ten largest clones. The sequencing sample was made of memory CD4+ T cells sorted from blood. This specimen's cell subset or site label, interpreted: CD45RA-negative fraction. The receptors derive from a man aged 25-40 years in good health.

The chain has TRBV6-1 and TRBJ2-2, with 8 bases identical to TRBD2. The length of the CDR3 is 15 residues. Germline CDR1 is MNHNS and CDR2 is SASEGT. Losses at the gene ends were 6 bases for V and 5 bases for J; bases not matched to a gene: 8. The CDR3 DNA sequence: TGTGCCAGCAGCCTAACTAGCGGAACAACCGGGGAGCTGTTTTTT. Amino acid sequence: CASSLTSGTTGELFF.

The rearrangement uses TRBV7-8 and TRBJ2-1, with 12 bases lining up with TRBD2. The CDR3 sequence is 17 residues long. Germline assignment: CDR1 SGHVS and CDR2 FQNEAQ. V lost 0 bases to trimming and J lost 1 base; unmatched junction nucleotides: 1. Here the CDR3 reads CASSLATSGRSYNEQFF. In nucleotides, the CDR3 is TGTGCCAGCAGCTTAGCAACTAGCGGGAGGTCCTACAATGAGCAGTTCTTC.

This rearrangement joins TRBV11-2 to TRBJ1-3; D is undetermined. CDR3 length equals 13 residues. CDR1 and CDR2 (germline): SGHAT, FQNNGV. The V end was cut by 8 bases, the J end by 2 bases, with 10 bases between. The CDR3 DNA reads as TGTGCCAGCGGAGAACCCCCTGGAAACACCATATATTTT. Protein: CASGEPPGNTIYF. The full variable domain, completed using reference TRBV11-2 and TRBJ1-3, is EAGVAQSPRYKIIEKRQSVAFWCNPISGHATLYWYQQILGQGPKLLIQFQNNGVVDDSQLPKDRFSAERLKGVDSTLKIQPAKLEDSAVYLCASGEPPGNTIYFGEGSWLTVV.

This clone was found once. The chain carries TRBV6-4 and TRBJ1-4; no definite D call. The CDR3 extends over 17 amino acids. The V gene's germline CDR1 is MRHNA and CDR2 SNTAGT. Between the trimmed V and J ends, which lost 0 bases and 4 bases, there was a span of 15 bases. In DNA form, the CDR3 reads TGTGCCAGCAGTGACTCGAGACCGGAGAAGCATAATGAAAAACTGTTTTTT. This codes for CASSDSRPEKHNEKLFF.

This chain links TRBV5-1 with TRBJ2-1, with 8 positions matching TRBD2. With V trimmed by 4 bases and J by 2 bases, 2 bases remained unmatched. The CDR3 spans 14 residues. From germline, CDR1 is SGHRS and CDR2 YFSETQ. The CDR3 nucleotides read TGCGCCAGCAGCCCGGGGGGGACCTACAATGAGCAGTTCTTC. This sequence encodes CASSPGGTYNEQFF.

The chain employs TRBV7-2 and TRBJ2-7, with 7 bases identical to TRBD2. Germline V gene data show CDR1 as SGHTA and CDR2 as FQGNSA. After removal of 4 bases from V and 1 base from J, the junction contained 7 bases not matched to a gene. The CDR3 totals 15 residues. The CDR3 sequence: CASSSLAAPSYEQYF. DNA of the CDR3: TGTGCCAGCAGCTCGCTAGCGGCCCCTTCCTACGAGCAGTACTTC.

The chain employs TRBV7-9 and TRBJ2-7; perhaps TRBD1 as D (6 bases). The ends were cut back, 4 bases at V and 0 bases at J, with 10 bases in the middle. CDR3 length equals 14 residues. The germline V gene encodes CDR1 SEHNR and CDR2 FQNEAQ (reference sequence). CDR3 sequence: CASSSRTDSYEQYF. DNA of the CDR3: TGTGCCAGCAGCTCCAGGACAGACTCCTACGAGCAGTACTTC.

The chain employs TRBV6-5 and TRBJ2-7; no clear D. Trimming pared 4 bases from V and 2 bases from J, leaving 6 bases between. Germline V gives CDR1 MNHEY, CDR2 SVGAGI. This CDR3 comprises 12 residues. The CDR3 DNA sequence: TGTGCCAGCAGTTCCCGGACCTACGAGCAGTACTTC. Translation: CASSSRTYEQYF.

The sample holds a few counts of this clone. The CDR3 loop reads CASSQGLAGTYEQYF. CDR3 nucleotide sequence: TGTGCCAGCAGCCAAGGACTAGCGGGGACCTACGAGCAGTACTTC. The chain is built from TRBV5-6 and TRBJ2-7, with 12 bases fitting TRBD2. Germline trimming cut 4 bases from V and 2 bases from J; bases unmatched to any gene: 4. The CDR3 extends over 15 amino acids. Looked up from germline, CDR1 is SGHDT and CDR2 is YYEEEE. The full variable domain, its missing parts supplied by reference TRBV5-6 and TRBJ2-7, is DAGVTQSPTHLIKTRGQQVTLRCSPKSGHDTVSWYQQALGQGPQFIFQYYEEEERQRGNFPDRFSGHQFPNYSSELNVNALLLGDSALYLCASSQGLAGTYEQYFGPGTRLTVT.

The chain is built from TRBV7-6 and TRBJ2-1; 11 nucleotides line up with TRBD2. J was trimmed by 2 bases and V by 5 bases; bases with no gene match: 5. The CDR3 is 16 amino acids. Germline values: CDR1 SGHVS, CDR2 FNYEAQ. Here the CDR3 DNA reads TGTGCCAGCAGCGATAGCGGGAGGGCCCCCTACAATGAGCAGTTCTTC. Translated, it gives CASSDSGRAPYNEQFF.

This clone was found once. The gene calls are TRBV5-4 and TRBJ1-1, with 9 bases lining up with TRBD1. The CDR3 sequence is 14 residues long. Germline V lookup: CDR1 SGHNT, CDR2 YYREEE (reference sequence). J was trimmed by 5 bases and V by 3 bases; bases with no gene match: 5. The CDR3: CASSSQGARTEAFF. The CDR3 DNA is TGTGCCAGCAGCTCACAGGGGGCGCGAACTGAAGCTTTCTTT.

In this sample, this clone turned up once. This chain joins TRBV7-9 and TRBJ1-2; 8 bases agree with TRBD1. J gave up 4 bases and V 3 bases, and 4 bases lay outside the gene matches. This CDR3 contains 14 residues. Germline values: CDR1 SEHNR, CDR2 FQNEAQ (reference sequence). The CDR3 protein is CASSFGQGFYGYTF. The DNA for the CDR3 is TGTGCCAGCAGCTTCGGACAGGGTTTCTATGGCTACACCTTC.

This rearrangement joins TRBV21-1 to TRBJ2-7; TRBD1 is the table's D call, not checked against the DNA. TRBV21-1 is tagged as a pseudogene. The CDR3 totals 14 residues. The CDR3 region has the DNA TGTGCCAGCCCACAAAGGGGGTTCTGGGGCGAGCAGTACTTC. Protein: CASPQRGFWGEQYF.

By share of the sample, this clone is medium-sized. The rearrangement uses TRBV5-1 and TRBJ2-7, with 9 bases identical to TRBD1. The V and J ends lost 4 bases and 1 base, in that order; junction bases with no gene match: 6. This CDR3 is built from 15 residues. Per germline, CDR1 SGHRS and CDR2 YFSETQ. The CDR3 coding sequence is TGCGCCAGCAGCGATACAGGGGGCCTGTCCTACGAGCAGTACTTC. Translating gives CASSDTGGLSYEQYF.

The chain has TRBV6-6 and TRBJ2-1; D is undetermined. Trimming cost V 1 base and J 3 bases, with 13 bases left between them. CDR1 and CDR2 (germline): MNHNY, SVGAGI (reference sequence). The CDR3 consists of 16 residues. CDR3 residues: CASSYLSGVNYNEQFF. The CDR3 region has the DNA TGTGCCAGCAGTTACTTATCCGGAGTCAACTACAATGAGCAGTTCTTC.

The rearrangement uses TRBV5-4 and TRBJ1-1; no firm D call. The V and J ends lost 4 bases and 4 bases respectively, with 14 bases between them. Germline V CDR1 and CDR2: SGHNT, YYREEE (reference sequence). This CDR3 spans 14 amino acids. The CDR3, as DNA: TGTGCCAGCAGCCCCGGTGGGTACAGCACTGAAGCTTTCTTT. It specifies CASSPGGYSTEAFF.

This clone was found once. The rearrangement joins TRBV4-1 to TRBJ2-5; 9 bases fit TRBD2. The CDR3 covers 15 residues. The germline gives CDR1 MGHRA, CDR2 YSYEKL. Unmatched junction bases numbered 5, after V lost 1 base and J lost 5 bases. In nucleotides, the CDR3 is TGCGCCAGCAGCCAAGTCGCGGGAGGGGGTGAGACCCAGTACTTC. Its translation: CASSQVAGGGETQYF.

In DNA form, the CDR3 reads TGTGCCAGCAGCTCCCCGAGGAGGGAGGGGGGTAATGAGCAGTTCTTC. Translated: CASSSPRREGGNEQFF. The chain is built from TRBV7-9 and TRBJ2-1; D may be TRBD2 (7 bases). The CDR3 has 16 amino acids. CDR1 SEHNR and CDR2 FQNEAQ come from the germline V gene (reference sequence). V lost 4 bases and J 7 bases, leaving 20 bases between the germline ends. Using reference TRBV7-9 and TRBJ2-1 for the parts outside the CDR3, the full variable domain is DTGVSQNPRHKITKRGQNVTFRCDPISEHNRLYWYRQTLGQGPEFLTYFQNEAQLEKSRLLSDRFSAERPKGSFSTLEIQRTEQGDSAMYLCASSSPRREGGNEQFFGPGTRLTVL.

V gene TRBV5-5 combines with J gene TRBJ2-1, with TRBD1 matching 7 bases. Trimming removed 5 bases from V and 4 bases from J; junction bases left unmatched: 9. The germline V gene encodes CDR1 SGHKS and CDR2 YYEKEE (reference sequence). The CDR3 is 15 residues long. CDR3 region: CASSKTGVGYNEQFF. The CDR3 nucleotides read TGTGCCAGCAGTAAAACAGGGGTGGGTTACAATGAGCAGTTCTTC.

Worth noting for this clone: A read error may produce the germline difference seen at one junction end. The chain carries TRBV6-5 and TRBJ2-7; no definite D call. The CDR3 length is 11 residues. Germline lookup yields CDR1 MNHEY and CDR2 SVGAGI. This chain's CDR3 is CAISVSYEQYF. For the CDR3, the DNA is TGTGCCATCAGTGTATCCTACGAGCAGTACTTC.

The V and J genes are TRBV2 and TRBJ2-7, with D tentatively TRBD2 (6 bases). The V and J ends lost 6 bases and 0 bases respectively, with 12 bases between them. CDR3 size: 14 residues. Germline values: CDR1 SNHLY, CDR2 FYNNEI. The CDR3 here is CASRPGTYSYEQYF. The CDR3 nucleotides are TGTGCCAGCAGGCCGGGGACTTACTCCTACGAGCAGTACTTC.

J is TRBJ1-1 and V is TRBV6-6; a possible D gene is TRBD1 (6 bases). Trimming cost V 8 bases and J 0 bases, with 10 bases left between them. The CDR3 runs 13 residues. Germline loops: CDR1 MNHNY, CDR2 SVGAGI (reference sequence). CDR3 protein: CASRRGLNTEAFF. DNA for the CDR3: TGTGCCAGCCGCAGGGGATTGAACACTGAAGCTTTCTTT.

This clone was seen many times. V gene TRBV19 combines with J gene TRBJ2-1, with D possibly called TRBD1 or TRBD2 (5 bases each). The CDR3 loop spans 15 amino acids. V was trimmed by 3 bases and J by 6 bases, leaving 15 bases between them. Germline loops: CDR1 LNHDA, CDR2 SQIVND (reference sequence). DNA of the CDR3: TGTGCCAGTAGTATTTGGGGGAGCGCCGGCAATGAGCAGTTCTTC. It encodes CASSIWGSAGNEQFF. Filled out from reference TRBV19 and TRBJ2-1, the complete variable domain reads DGGITQSPKYLFRKEGQNVTLSCEQNLNHDAMYWYRQDPGQGLRLIYYSQIVNDFQKGDIAEGYSVSREKKESFPLTVTSAQKNPTAFYLCASSIWGSAGNEQFFGPGTRLTVL.

This chain joins TRBV25-1 and TRBJ2-5; no firm D call. The CDR3 extends over 13 amino acids. CDR1 is MGHDK, CDR2 SYGVNS, per germline. V lost 5 bases to trimming and J lost 1 base, with 8 bases between them. The CDR3 reads CASSPRPQETQYF. The CDR3 bases are TGTGCCAGCAGTCCCCGGCCCCAAGAGACCCAGTACTTC.

This clone was counted once. The chain couples TRBV7-9 to TRBJ2-1; 9 bases align to TRBD2. Germline V CDR1 and CDR2: SEHNR, FQNEAQ (reference sequence). With V trimmed by 4 bases and J by 7 bases, 8 bases remained unmatched. This CDR3 region has 15 residues. CDR3 loop: CASSSRAGGRNEQFF. The CDR3 region has the DNA TGTGCCAGCAGCTCCCGAGCGGGAGGTAGAAATGAGCAGTTCTTC.

This chain links TRBV19 with TRBJ1-2, with D possibly being TRBD1 (5 bases). The V gene lost 1 base and the J gene lost 3 bases, with 9 bases spanning the gap. This CDR3 contains 14 residues. Germline V CDR1 and CDR2: LNHDA, SQIVND (reference sequence). CDR3 nucleotide sequence: TGTGCCAGTAGTATAGTAGGCAGGGACTATGGCTACACCTTC. It translates to CASSIVGRDYGYTF.

The chain joins TRBV10-1 to TRBJ2-7; TRBD2 agrees at 7 bases. Germline CDR1 is WNHNN and CDR2 is SYGVQD (reference sequence). J lost 2 bases, V lost 6 bases, and 1 base had no gene match. The CDR3 has 12 amino acids. The CDR3 sequence: CASRGGTYEQYF. The CDR3 DNA reads TGCGCCAGCAGGGGGGGGACCTACGAGCAGTACTTC.